The 8 T cell receptor beta chains below were found in one sample sequenced in a study of blood T cell repertoires in COVID-19. Sequencing was performed with immunoSEQ multiplex PCR; in TCRdb, only in-frame clones are kept and a portion is missing. The table shows 140,000 to 150,000 clones, with roughly 87% occurring only once. Material: PBMCs or T cells enriched from blood (not recorded which). These receptors were obtained from a middle-aged woman who had been exposed to COVID-19.

The chain couples TRBV19 to TRBJ2-3; D perhaps matches TRBD1 (6 bases). The V gene lost 5 bases and the J gene lost 2 bases, with 20 bases spanning the gap. Germline-derived CDR1 and CDR2 are LNHDA and SQIVND (reference sequence). This CDR3 region has 17 residues. Here the CDR3 reads CASSAYPGAGDTDTQYF. The DNA of the CDR3 is TGTGCCAGTAGTGCCTATCCCGGGGCAGGGGACACAGATACGCAGTATTTT.

This rearrangement joins TRBV5-1 to TRBJ2-3, with a weak D call TRBD2 (6 bases). The CDR3 covers 12 residues. Germline-derived CDR1 and CDR2 are SGHRS and YFSETQ. Trimming took 4 bases from V and 4 from J, leaving 7 bases between them. The CDR3 loop is CASSPSADTQYF. The CDR3, as DNA: TGCGCCAGCAGCCCTAGCGCAGATACGCAGTATTTT.

This clone was recorded once. This chain uses TRBV7-9 with TRBJ1-6; D is possibly TRBD1 (6 bases). The CDR3 length is 15 residues. The germline V gene has CDR1 SEHNR and CDR2 FQNEAQ (reference sequence). V shed 0 bases and J shed 7 bases, with 10 bases lying between them. The CDR3 spells CASSLAARGNSPLHF. The DNA for the CDR3 is TGTGCCAGCAGCTTAGCGGCCAGGGGAAATTCACCCCTCCACTTT.

This sequence joins TRBV28 and TRBJ1-1, with D possibly TRBD1 on 5 matching bases. The CDR3 loop spans 15 amino acids. V was shortened by 2 bases and J by 1 base, with 11 bases between the two germline ends. Germline V gives CDR1 MDHEN, CDR2 SYDVKM. Here the CDR3 DNA reads TGTGCCAGCAGTTTAGGGGGGTCGGGGAACACTGAAGCTTTCTTT. This gives the protein CASSLGGSGNTEAFF. The complete variable domain, with remaining parts taken from reference TRBV28 and TRBJ1-1, reads DVKVTQSSRYLVKRTGEKVFLECVQDMDHENMFWYRQDPGLGLRLIYFSYDVKMKEKGDIPEGYSVSREKKERFSLILESASTNQTSMYLCASSLGGSGNTEAFFGQGTRLTVV.

The chain links TRBV18 to TRBJ2-7; 11 nucleotides agree with TRBD1. V shed 4 bases and J 3 bases; nucleotides not matched to a gene: 2. CDR1 and CDR2 from the germline V gene are KGHSH and LQKENI. The CDR3 loop spans 14 amino acids. The CDR3 region has the DNA TGTGCCAGCTCACTGGGACAGGGGGACTACGAGCAGTACTTC. This sequence encodes CASSLGQGDYEQYF.

V is TRBV25-1 and J is TRBJ2-5; a possible D gene is TRBD2 (6 bases). With 4 bases removed from V and 1 base from J, the gap between germline ends came to 16 bases. CDR1 is MGHDK, CDR2 SYGVNS, per germline. The CDR3 sequence is 16 residues long. The CDR3 DNA sequence: TGTGCCAGCAGTGGGACACCCGGGGGTCCCCAAGAGACCCAGTACTTC. It is translated as CASSGTPGGPQETQYF.

V usage is TRBV19 and J usage is TRBJ2-1, with 9 bases fitting TRBD1. The CDR3 length is 13 residues. Per the germline V gene, CDR1 is LNHDA and CDR2 is SQIVND (reference sequence). The CDR3: CVSRDRASLEQFF. The CDR3 nucleotides are TGTGTCAGCCGGGACAGGGCATCCCTTGAGCAGTTCTTC.

The V and J genes are TRBV9 and TRBJ2-1; 8 bases map to TRBD2. CDR1 and CDR2 (germline): SGDLS, YYNGEE. The CDR3 is 14 amino acids. The V and J ends lost 3 bases and 9 bases, in that order; junction bases with no gene match: 8. CDR3 coding DNA: TGTGCCAGCAGCGCGACGGGACTAGTAGCTGAGCAGTTCTTC. Amino acids: CASSATGLVAEQFF. Together with reference TRBV9 and TRBJ2-1, the CDR3 gives the full variable domain: DSGVTQTPKHLITATGQRVTLRCSPRSGDLSVYWYQQSLDQGLQFLIQYYNGEERAKGNILERFSAQQFPDLHSELNLSSLELGDSALYFCASSATGLVAEQFFGPGTRLTVL.